These T cell receptor beta chains were read from a single sample in a study of blood T cell repertoires in COVID-19. Profiling relied on immunoSEQ multiplex PCR, and the TCRdb table lists in-frame clones only, not all of them. The sample shows roughly 170,000 clones, over 70% of them seen only once. Sequencing input: PBMCs or T cells enriched from blood (not recorded which). These receptors originate from a woman between 40 and 50 years old with acute COVID-19. Each CDR3 is given with its conserved first and last residue. The D gene is left open where the match is weak. Expanded clones are given a class, and other clones once, few, many or no size at all.

clone size,J gene,D gene,V gene,CDR3 protein,CDR3 DNA
-,TRBJ2-5,TRBD2,TRBV7-9,CASSLGLALETQYF,TGTGCCAGCAGCCTAGGACTAGCTTTAGAGACCCAGTACTTC
-,TRBJ1-2,-,TRBV27,CASSPGTWNGYTF,TGTGCCAGCAGTCCTGGGACTTGGAATGGCTACACCTTC
-,TRBJ2-1,-,TRBV12-3/TRBV12-4,CASSLGSSPEQFF,TGTGCCAGCAGTTTGGGGAGTTCTCCTGAGCAGTTCTTC
-,TRBJ2-3,TRBD2,TRBV9,CASSVDPSGSTDTQYF,TGTGCCAGCAGCGTAGACCCTAGCGGAAGCACAGATACGCAGTATTTT
-,TRBJ1-2,TRBD1,TRBV5-4,CASSPNRQGDGGYTF,TGTGCCAGCAGCCCAAACCGACAGGGCGACGGTGGCTACACCTTC
-,TRBJ2-5,TRBD2,TRBV2,CASREGLAIAQYF,TGTGCCAGCAGAGAGGGACTAGCTATCGCCCAGTACTTC
once,TRBJ2-3,-,TRBV11-2,CASSLNPTATDTQYF,TGTGCCAGCAGCTTAAATCCGACTGCTACAGATACGCAGTATTTT
-,TRBJ2-1,-,TRBV13,CASSRLASAYNEQFF,TGTGCCAGCAGCCGGTTGGCTAGCGCCTACAATGAGCAGTTCTTC
-,TRBJ2-7,-,TRBV11-2,CASSLPTPEQYF,TGTGCCAGCAGCTTACCGACTCCAGAGCAGTACTTC
-,TRBJ2-1,-,TRBV7-9,CASSAGESMNEQFF,TGTGCCAGCAGCGCAGGGGAATCCATGAATGAGCAGTTCTTC
-,TRBJ1-1,TRBD1,TRBV27,CASSLQGVRGTEAFF,TGTGCCAGCAGTTTACAGGGGGTCCGGGGCACTGAAGCTTTCTTT
-,TRBJ2-7,TRBD1,TRBV20-1,CSASSPGQGYEQYF,TGCAGTGCTAGTTCCCCGGGACAGGGCTACGAGCAGTACTTC
once,TRBJ1-1,TRBD1,TRBV18,CASSPPRAGGETEAFF,TGTGCCAGCTCACCTCCGAGGGCAGGGGGCGAGACTGAAGCTTTCTTT
-,TRBJ1-1,-,TRBV6-5,CASSQTKLKEAFF,TGTGCCAGCAGTCAAACTAAATTAAAGGAAGCTTTCTTT
-,TRBJ2-2,TRBD1,TRBV5-1,CASSPDRGGTGELFF,TGCGCCAGCAGCCCGGACAGGGGTGGCACCGGGGAGCTGTTTTTT
-,TRBJ1-1,-,TRBV12-3/TRBV12-4,CASSSGGDTEAFF,TGTGCCAGCAGCTCCGGAGGGGACACTGAAGCTTTCTTT
-,TRBJ2-5,TRBD2,TRBV5-1,CASSLASGILQETQYF,TGCGCCAGCAGCTTGGCTAGCGGGATCCTCCAAGAGACCCAGTACTTC
-,TRBJ2-7,TRBD2,TRBV2,CASRAQSGSVYEQYF,TGTGCCAGCAGGGCCCAGAGCGGGAGTGTCTACGAGCAGTACTTC
few,TRBJ1-4,-,TRBV9,CASSAMNRANEKLFF,TGTGCCAGCAGCGCAATGAATCGGGCTAATGAAAAACTGTTTTTT
-,TRBJ1-1,TRBD1,TRBV19,CASSEGTGVARTEAFF,TGTGCCAGTAGTGAAGGGACAGGCGTAGCTCGGACTGAAGCTTTCTTT
-,TRBJ2-7,-,TRBV6-6,CASSYSNHNYEQYF,TGTGCCAGCAGTTACTCGAACCACAACTACGAGCAGTACTTC
-,TRBJ2-1,-,TRBV18,CASSPPRGWGGAISYNEQFF,TGTGCCAGCTCACCACCGAGGGGGTGGGGCGGAGCCATCTCCTACAATGAGCAGTTCTTC
-,TRBJ2-1,TRBD2,TRBV7-3,CASSPSGTSGRVLGHEQFF,TGTGCCAGCAGCCCATCCGGGACTAGCGGGAGAGTTTTGGGGCATGAGCAGTTCTTC
-,TRBJ1-5,-,TRBV30,CAWSVRQLSNQPQHF,TGTGCCTGGAGTGTACGACAGCTTAGCAATCAGCCCCAGCATTTT
-,TRBJ2-3,TRBD2,TRBV5-1,CASSLAGVRADTQYF,TGCGCCAGCAGTTTAGCGGGAGTAAGAGCAGATACGCAGTATTTT
-,TRBJ1-2,-,TRBV24-1,CATSDPKTGNYGYTF,TGTGCCACCAGTGATCCGAAGACGGGGAACTATGGCTACACCTTC
few,TRBJ2-5,TRBD2,TRBV23-1,CASSQTSGRHRETQYF,TGCGCCAGCAGTCAAACTAGCGGGAGACATCGAGAGACCCAGTACTTC